These 6 T cell receptor beta chains were all obtained from the same sample, sequenced in a study of technical replicates of blood from a few donors. Assay used: immunoSEQ multiplex PCR; TCRdb lists only in-frame clones, some missing. Of 62,000 or so clones listed, more than 75% are singletons. The specimen was PBMCs. The source of these receptors is a human donor in good health. Some clones in this sample may be carry-over from other donors' samples.

This chain links TRBV2 with TRBJ2-1, with 9 bases lining up with TRBD2. The germline V gene has CDR1 SNHLY and CDR2 FYNNEI. V shed 4 bases and J 10 bases; nucleotides not matched to a gene: 8. This CDR3 contains 14 residues. This CDR3 reads CASSVLAGPREQFF. The CDR3 coding sequence is TGTGCCAGCAGTGTACTAGCGGGCCCCAGGGAGCAGTTCTTC. The full variable domain, its missing parts supplied by reference TRBV2 and TRBJ2-1, is EPEVTQTPSHQVTQMGQEVILRCVPISNHLYFYWYRQILGQKVEFLVSFYNNEISEKSEIFDDQFSVERPDGSNFTLKIRSTKLEDSAMYFCASSVLAGPREQFFGPGTRLTVL.

This chain uses TRBV5-6 with TRBJ1-2, with 7 bases identical to TRBD1. J gave up 8 bases and V 4 bases, and 11 bases lay outside the gene matches. There are 14 residues in the CDR3. Germline V gene lookup returns CDR1 SGHDT and CDR2 YYEEEE. The CDR3 here is CASSIFRQGLGYTF. The CDR3 DNA sequence: TGTGCCAGCAGCATATTTAGACAGGGTCTAGGCTACACCTTC.

The J gene is TRBJ1-3, the V gene TRBV5-1; D is unresolved. Per germline, CDR1 SGHRS and CDR2 YFSETQ. This CDR3 is 13 amino acids long. Trimming removed 4 bases at V and 3 bases at J, with 8 bases between. The CDR3 sequence is CASSPSDGNTIYF. Written as DNA, the CDR3 is TGCGCCAGCAGCCCCAGTGATGGAAACACCATATATTTT. Full variable domain (missing parts from reference TRBV5-1 and TRBJ1-3): KAGVTQTPRYLIKTRGQQVTLSCSPISGHRSVSWYQQTPGQGLQFLFEYFSETQRNKGNFPGRFSGRQFSNSRSEMNVSTLELGDSALYLCASSPSDGNTIYFGEGSWLTVV.

Only one count was recorded for this clone. The CDR3 sequence: CASSPPGQGDYEQYF. The CDR3 DNA follows: TGCGCCAGCAGCCCCCCGGGACAGGGCGACTACGAGCAGTACTTC. The chain joins TRBV4-1 to TRBJ2-7; 9 bases are shared with TRBD1. This CDR3 is 15 amino acids long. V lost 4 bases to trimming and J lost 3 bases; unmatched junction nucleotides: 7. Germline lookup yields CDR1 MGHRA and CDR2 YSYEKL.

This clone was picked up one time. Here the CDR3 reads CASSDAGEQFF. The CDR3 nucleotides are TGTGCCAGCAGCGACGCAGGCGAGCAGTTCTTC. The gene calls are TRBV7-9 and TRBJ2-1, with no clear D. The V gene's germline CDR1 is SEHNR and CDR2 FQNEAQ (reference sequence). Trimming shortened V by 5 bases and J by 10 bases, and 9 bases separated the two germline ends. The CDR3 loop spans 11 amino acids.

This sequence joins TRBV7-9 and TRBJ2-2; the match to TRBD2 covers 9 bases. The CDR3 totals 15 residues. V dropped 5 bases and J dropped 6; count of bases not matched to a gene: 7. CDR1 SEHNR and CDR2 FQNEAQ come from the germline V gene (reference sequence). The CDR3 loop is CASSHGTSRPGELFF. In DNA, the CDR3 is TGTGCCAGCAGCCACGGGACTAGCAGGCCCGGGGAGCTGTTTTTT. Based on the CDR3 plus reference TRBV7-9 and TRBJ2-2, the full variable domain is DTGVSQNPRHKITKRGQNVTFRCDPISEHNRLYWYRQTLGQGPEFLTYFQNEAQLEKSRLLSDRFSAERPKGSFSTLEIQRTEQGDSAMYLCASSHGTSRPGELFFGEGSRLTVL.